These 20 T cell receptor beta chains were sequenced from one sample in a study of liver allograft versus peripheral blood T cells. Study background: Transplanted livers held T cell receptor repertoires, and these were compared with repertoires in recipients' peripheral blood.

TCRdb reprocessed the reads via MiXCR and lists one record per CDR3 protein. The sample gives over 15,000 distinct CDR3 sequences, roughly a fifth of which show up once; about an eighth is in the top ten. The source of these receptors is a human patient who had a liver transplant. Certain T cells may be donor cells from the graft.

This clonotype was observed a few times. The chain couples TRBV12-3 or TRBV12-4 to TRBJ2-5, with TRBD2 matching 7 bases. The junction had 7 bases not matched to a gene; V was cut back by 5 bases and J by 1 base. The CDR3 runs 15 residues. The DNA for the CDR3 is TGTGCCAGCAGTCTCCGACGCGGGGGCCAAGAGACCCAGTACTTC. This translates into CASSLRRGGQETQYF.

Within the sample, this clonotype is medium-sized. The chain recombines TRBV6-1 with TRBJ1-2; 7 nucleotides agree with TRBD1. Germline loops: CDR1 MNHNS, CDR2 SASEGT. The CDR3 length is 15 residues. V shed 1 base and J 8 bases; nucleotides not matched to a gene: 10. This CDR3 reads CASSEGAGTEEGYTF. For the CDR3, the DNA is TGTGCCAGCAGTGAAGGAGCGGGGACAGAGGAGGGCTACACCTTC.

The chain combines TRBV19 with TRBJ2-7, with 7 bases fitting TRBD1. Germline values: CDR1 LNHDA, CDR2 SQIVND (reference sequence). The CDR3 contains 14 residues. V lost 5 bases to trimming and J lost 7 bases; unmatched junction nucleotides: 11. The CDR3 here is CASSSLWTGAEQYF. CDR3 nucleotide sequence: TGTGCCAGTAGTTCCCTCTGGACAGGCGCAGAGCAGTACTTC.

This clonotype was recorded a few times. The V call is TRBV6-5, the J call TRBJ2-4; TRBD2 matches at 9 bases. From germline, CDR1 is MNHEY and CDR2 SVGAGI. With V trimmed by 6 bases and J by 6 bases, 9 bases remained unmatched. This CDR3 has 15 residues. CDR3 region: CASSSAGGLRNIQYF. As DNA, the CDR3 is TGTGCCAGCAGCTCCGCGGGGGGGCTGAGAAACATTCAGTACTTC.

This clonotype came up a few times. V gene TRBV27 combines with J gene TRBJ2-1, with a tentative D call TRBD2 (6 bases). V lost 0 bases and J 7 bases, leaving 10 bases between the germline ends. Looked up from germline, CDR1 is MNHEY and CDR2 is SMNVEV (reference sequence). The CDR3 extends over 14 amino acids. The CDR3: CASSLSRRGNEQFF. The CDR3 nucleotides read TGTGCCAGCAGTTTATCGAGGAGGGGAAATGAGCAGTTCTTC.

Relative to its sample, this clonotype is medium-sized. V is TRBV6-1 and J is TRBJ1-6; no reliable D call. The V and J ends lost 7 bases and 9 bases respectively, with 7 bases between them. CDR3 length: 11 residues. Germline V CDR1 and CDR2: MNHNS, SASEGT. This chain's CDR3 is CASNDGSPLHF. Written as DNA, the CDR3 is TGTGCCAGCAACGATGGTTCACCCCTCCACTTT.

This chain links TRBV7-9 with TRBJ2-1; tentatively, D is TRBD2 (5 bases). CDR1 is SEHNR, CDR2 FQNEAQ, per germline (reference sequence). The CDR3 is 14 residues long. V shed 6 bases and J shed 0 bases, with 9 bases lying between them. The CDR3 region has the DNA TGTGCCAGCAGTGGACTGTTCTCCTACAATGAGCAGTTCTTC. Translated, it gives CASSGLFSYNEQFF.

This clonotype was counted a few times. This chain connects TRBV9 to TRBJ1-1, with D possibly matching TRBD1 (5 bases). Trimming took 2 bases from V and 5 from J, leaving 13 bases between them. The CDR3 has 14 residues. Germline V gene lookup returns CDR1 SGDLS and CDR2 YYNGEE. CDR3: CASSVGGLKTEAFF. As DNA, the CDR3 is TGTGCCAGCAGCGTCGGGGGGTTAAAAACTGAAGCTTTCTTT.

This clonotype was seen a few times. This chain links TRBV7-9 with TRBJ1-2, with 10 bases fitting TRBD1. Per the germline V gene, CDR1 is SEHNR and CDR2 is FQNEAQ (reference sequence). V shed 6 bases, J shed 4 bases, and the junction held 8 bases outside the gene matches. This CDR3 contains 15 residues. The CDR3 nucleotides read TGTGCCAGCAGATATACCGGGACAGGGGTCTATGGCTACACCTTC. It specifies CASRYTGTGVYGYTF. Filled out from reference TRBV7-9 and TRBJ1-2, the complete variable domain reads DTGVSQNPRHKITKRGQNVTFRCDPISEHNRLYWYRQTLGQGPEFLTYFQNEAQLEKSRLLSDRFSAERPKGSFSTLEIQRTEQGDSAMYLCASRYTGTGVYGYTFGSGTRLTVV.

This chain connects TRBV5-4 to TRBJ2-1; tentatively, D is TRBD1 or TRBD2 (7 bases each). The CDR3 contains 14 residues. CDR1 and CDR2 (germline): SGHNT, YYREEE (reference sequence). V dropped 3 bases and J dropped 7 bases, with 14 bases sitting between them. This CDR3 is CASSSRQGGNEQFF. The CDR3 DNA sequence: TGTGCCAGCAGCTCGAGACAGGGAGGGAATGAGCAGTTCTTC.

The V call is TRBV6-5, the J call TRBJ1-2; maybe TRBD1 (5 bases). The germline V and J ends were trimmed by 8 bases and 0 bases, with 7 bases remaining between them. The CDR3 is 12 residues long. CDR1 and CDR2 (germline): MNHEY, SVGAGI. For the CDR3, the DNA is TGTGCCAGCCAGGGTACTAACTATGGCTACACCTTC. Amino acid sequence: CASQGTNYGYTF.

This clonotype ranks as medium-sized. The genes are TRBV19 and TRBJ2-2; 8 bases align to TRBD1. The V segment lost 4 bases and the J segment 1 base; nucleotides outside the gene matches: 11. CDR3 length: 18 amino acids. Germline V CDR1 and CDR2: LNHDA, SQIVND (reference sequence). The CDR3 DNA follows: TGTGCCAGTAGTAGGAAACAGGGGGGCATTTTGAACACCGGGGAGCTGTTTTTT. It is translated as CASSRKQGGILNTGELFF. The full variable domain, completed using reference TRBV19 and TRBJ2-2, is DGGITQSPKYLFRKEGQNVTLSCEQNLNHDAMYWYRQDPGQGLRLIYYSQIVNDFQKGDIAEGYSVSREKKESFPLTVTSAQKNPTAFYLCASSRKQGGILNTGELFFGEGSRLTVL.

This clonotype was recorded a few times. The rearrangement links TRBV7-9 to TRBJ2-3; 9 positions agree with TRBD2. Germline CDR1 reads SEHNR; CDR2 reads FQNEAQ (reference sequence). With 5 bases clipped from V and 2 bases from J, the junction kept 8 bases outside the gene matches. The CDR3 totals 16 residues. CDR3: CASSRRLAEPTDTQYF. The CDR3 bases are TGTGCCAGCAGCCGAAGACTAGCGGAGCCCACAGATACGCAGTATTTT.

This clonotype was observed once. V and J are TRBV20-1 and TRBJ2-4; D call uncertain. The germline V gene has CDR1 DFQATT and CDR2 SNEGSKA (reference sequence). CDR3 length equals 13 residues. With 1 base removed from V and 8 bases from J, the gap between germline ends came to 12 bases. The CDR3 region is CSARAPAKDIQYF. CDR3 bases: TGCAGTGCTAGAGCCCCCGCCAAGGACATTCAGTACTTC.

CDR3 sequence reads: CASSPWDRGLFTGELFF. In nucleotides, the CDR3 is TGTGCCAGCAGCCCTTGGGACAGGGGGCTCTTCACCGGGGAGCTGTTTTTT. The chain joins TRBV9 to TRBJ2-2; TRBD1 aligns across 12 bases. The trim removed 4 bases at V and 4 bases at J, leaving 8 bases unmatched. The CDR3 has 17 amino acids. Germline lookup yields CDR1 SGDLS and CDR2 YYNGEE.

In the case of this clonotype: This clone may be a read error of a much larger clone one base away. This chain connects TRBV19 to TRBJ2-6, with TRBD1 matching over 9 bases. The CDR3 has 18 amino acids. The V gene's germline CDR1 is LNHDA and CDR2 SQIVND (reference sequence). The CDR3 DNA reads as TGTGCCAGTAGTTCGCCGGGACAGGGACACTCTGGGGCCAACGTCCTGATTTTC. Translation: CASSSPGQGHSGANVLIF.

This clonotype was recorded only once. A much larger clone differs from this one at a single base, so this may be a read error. CDR3 DNA: TGTGCCACCAGCAGAGATAGCGGTTCCTACAATGTGCAGTTCTTC. Protein: CATSRDSGSYNVQFF. The chain uses TRBV15 and TRBJ2-1, with D possibly matching TRBD2 (6 bases). The CDR3 extends over 15 amino acids. Germline V CDR1 and CDR2: LNHNV, YYDKDF (reference sequence). The whole variable domain, remainder taken from reference TRBV15 and TRBJ2-1, is DAMVIQNPRYQVTQFGKPVTLSCSQTLNHNVMYWYQQKSSQAPKLLFHYYDKDFNNEADTPDNFQSRRPNTSFCFLDIRSPGLGDTAMYLCATSRDSGSYNVQFFGPGTRLTVL.

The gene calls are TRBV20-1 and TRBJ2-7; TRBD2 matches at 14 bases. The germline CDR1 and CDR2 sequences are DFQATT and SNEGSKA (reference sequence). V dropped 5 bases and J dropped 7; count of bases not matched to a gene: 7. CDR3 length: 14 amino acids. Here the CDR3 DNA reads TGCAGTGCTGGAGGACTAGCGGGAGGATCTGAGCAGTACTTC. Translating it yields CSAGGLAGGSEQYF.

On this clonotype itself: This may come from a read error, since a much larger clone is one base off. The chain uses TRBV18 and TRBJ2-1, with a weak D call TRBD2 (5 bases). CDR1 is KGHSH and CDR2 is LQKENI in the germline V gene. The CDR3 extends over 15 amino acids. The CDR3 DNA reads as TGTGCCAGCTCACCTATAGGGAGCTCCTACAATGTGCAGTTCTTC. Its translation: CASSPIGSSYNVQFF.

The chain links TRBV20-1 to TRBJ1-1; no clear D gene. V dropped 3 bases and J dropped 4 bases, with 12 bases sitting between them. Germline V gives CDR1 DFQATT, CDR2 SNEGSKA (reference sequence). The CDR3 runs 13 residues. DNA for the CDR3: TGCAGTGCTAGCCTGACACGCATCACTGAAGCTTTCTTT. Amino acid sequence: CSASLTRITEAFF.